These 29 T cell receptor beta chains share one sample of origin, sequenced in a study of PD-L1 blockade in urothelial cancer. This sample's time point: pretreatment peripheral blood. Sequenced by immunoSEQ multiplex PCR; TCRdb stores in-frame clones only, minus some. The table shows about 74,000 clones, with 85% to 90% occurring only once. The sequencing used PBMCs, collected around atezolizumab (anti-PD-L1) treatment. The receptors come from an older man with urothelial cancer.

The rearrangement uses TRBV28 and TRBJ1-4; D might be TRBD1 (5 bases). The CDR3 length is 16 residues. Germline V CDR1 and CDR2: MDHEN, SYDVKM. The V end was cut by 5 bases, the J end by 3 bases, with 16 bases between. For the CDR3, the DNA is TGTGCCAGCAGTCCCAGGTCTGGGGCGTCTAATGAAAAACTGTTTTTT. It is translated as CASSPRSGASNEKLFF. Based on the CDR3 plus reference TRBV28 and TRBJ1-4, the full variable domain is DVKVTQSSRYLVKRTGEKVFLECVQDMDHENMFWYRQDPGLGLRLIYFSYDVKMKEKGDIPEGYSVSREKKERFSLILESASTNQTSMYLCASSPRSGASNEKLFFGSGTQLSVL.

J is TRBJ2-5 and V is TRBV29-1; no reliable D call. Germline CDR1 SQVTM, CDR2 ANQGSEA. Deletions cut 5 bases from V and 10 bases from J, with 20 bases between. The CDR3 runs to 13 residues. The CDR3 protein is CSVSGVAKMSQYF. CDR3 coding DNA: TGCAGCGTTAGTGGAGTGGCCAAGATGAGCCAGTACTTC. Based on the CDR3 plus reference TRBV29-1 and TRBJ2-5, the full variable domain is SAVISQKPSRDICQRGTSLTIQCQVDSQVTMMFWYRQQPGQSLTLIATANQGSEATYESGFVIDKFPISRPNLTFSTLTVSNMSPEDSSIYLCSVSGVAKMSQYFGPGTRLLVL.

V and J are TRBV5-1 and TRBJ1-4; TRBD1 matches at 10 bases. With 4 bases clipped from V and 7 bases from J, the junction kept 7 bases outside the gene matches. Looked up from germline, CDR1 is SGHRS and CDR2 is YFSETQ. This CDR3 is built from 15 residues. The chain's CDR3 is CASSITGTGVEKLFF. The CDR3 nucleotides read TGCGCCAGCAGCATTACCGGGACAGGGGTTGAAAAACTGTTTTTT.

The rearrangement links TRBV5-4 to TRBJ2-5; D not certain. With 4 bases removed from V and 1 base from J, the gap between germline ends came to 8 bases. The germline V gene encodes CDR1 SGHNT and CDR2 YYREEE (reference sequence). This CDR3 spans 13 amino acids. The CDR3 DNA is TGTGCCAGCAGCGCCCGGGTCCAAGAGACCCAGTACTTC. Amino acids: CASSARVQETQYF. Variable domain in full (rest from reference TRBV5-4 and TRBJ2-5): ETGVTQSPTHLIKTRGQQVTLRCSSQSGHNTVSWYQQALGQGPQFIFQYYREEENGRGNFPPRFSGLQFPNYSSELNVNALELDDSALYLCASSARVQETQYFGPGTRLLVL.

The chain uses TRBV7-8 and TRBJ2-2, with D hard to call. Trimming removed 2 bases from V and 0 bases from J, with 13 bases in between. The CDR3 covers 17 residues. Germline V CDR1 and CDR2: SGHVS, FQNEAQ. CDR3 region: CASSLLSFRANTGELFF. The CDR3 bases are TGTGCCAGCAGCTTATTATCCTTTCGGGCGAACACCGGGGAGCTGTTTTTT. Full variable domain (remainder filled in from reference TRBV7-8 and TRBJ2-2): GAGVSQSPRYKVAKRGQDVALRCDPISGHVSLFWYQQALGQGPEFLTYFQNEAQLDKSGLPSDRFFAERPEGSVSTLKIQRTQQEDSAVYLCASSLLSFRANTGELFFGEGSRLTVL.

This chain uses TRBV29-1 with TRBJ1-2; weak D call: TRBD1 (5 bases). V was pared by 5 bases and J by 6 bases, with 16 bases between. The germline V gene has CDR1 SQVTM and CDR2 ANQGSEA. This CDR3 contains 13 residues. CDR3 nucleotide sequence: TGCAGCGTTTATGGGGGGGTGGGAGATGGCTACACCTTC. Encoded protein: CSVYGGVGDGYTF.

This clone was seen just once. V is TRBV28 and J is TRBJ1-3, with D uncertain. Per the germline V gene, CDR1 is MDHEN and CDR2 is SYDVKM. CDR3 size: 11 residues. Trimming took off 4 bases at V and 13 bases at J, with 11 bases between the two ends. The CDR3 region is CASSSQESIYF. The DNA of the CDR3 is TGTGCCAGCAGTTCCCAAGAGAGTATATATTTT.

V and J are TRBV5-1 and TRBJ2-7; D may be TRBD1 (5 bases). The V and J ends lost 0 bases and 2 bases respectively, with 12 bases between them. Germline CDR1 and CDR2: SGHRS and YFSETQ. This CDR3 has 15 residues. The CDR3 loop is CASSLVGASPYEQYF. The CDR3 DNA is TGCGCCAGCAGCTTGGTTGGGGCCAGCCCCTACGAGCAGTACTTC.

The V gene is TRBV28, the J gene TRBJ1-2, with D hard to call. The CDR3 runs to 11 residues. Germline CDR1 MDHEN, CDR2 SYDVKM. Trimming cost V 3 bases and J 8 bases, with 7 bases left between them. DNA for the CDR3: TGTGCCAGCAGTTTTCCTCGGGGCTACACCTTC. Protein sequence: CASSFPRGYTF.

This clone was seen just once. The chain employs TRBV7-3 and TRBJ2-1; D uncertain. Per the germline V gene, CDR1 is SGHTA and CDR2 is FQGTGA. The CDR3 runs 15 residues. With 2 bases removed from V and 0 bases from J, the gap between germline ends came to 8 bases. CDR3 sequence (DNA): TGTGCCAGCAGCTTAGATGGCGGCTCCTACAATGAGCAGTTCTTC. Translated: CASSLDGGSYNEQFF.

This clone occurred a few times. V is TRBV6-1 and J is TRBJ1-5; tentatively, D is TRBD1 (6 bases). V dropped 7 bases and J dropped 9 bases, with 16 bases sitting between them. The length of the CDR3 is 13 residues. CDR1 and CDR2 (germline): MNHNS, SASEGT. The CDR3 reads CASNGGSDTPQHF. CDR3 nucleotides: TGTGCCAGCAATGGGGGCTCCGATACGCCCCAGCATTTT.

CDR3 protein: CASIPGLVNTGELFF. CDR3 nucleotides: TGTGCCAGCATCCCGGGACTCGTTAACACCGGGGAGCTGTTTTTT. The rearrangement joins TRBV27 to TRBJ2-2, with D tentatively TRBD2 (6 bases). CDR3 length: 15 amino acids. Germline CDR1 reads MNHEY; CDR2 reads SMNVEV (reference sequence). V lost 7 bases and J 2 bases, leaving 14 bases between the germline ends.

The chain uses TRBV5-1 and TRBJ2-1; 8 bases are shared with TRBD2. Germline values: CDR1 SGHRS, CDR2 YFSETQ. The CDR3 length is 15 residues. The J segment lost 6 bases and the V segment lost 4 bases, leaving 9 bases of the junction unmatched. This CDR3 reads CASSRGGIMTNEQFF. CDR3 nucleotide sequence: TGCGCCAGCAGCCGGGGGGGGATTATGACCAATGAGCAGTTCTTC.

The chain recombines TRBV28 with TRBJ1-3, with D tentatively TRBD1 (5 bases). Trimming stripped 7 bases from V and 2 bases from J, with 15 bases between. Germline lookup yields CDR1 MDHEN and CDR2 SYDVKM. This CDR3 contains 15 residues. CDR3: CASTPTPGAGNTIYF. The CDR3 nucleotides are TGTGCCAGCACCCCTACCCCGGGGGCTGGAAACACCATATATTTT.

The chain uses TRBV11-2 and TRBJ1-5, with a tentative D call TRBD1 (6 bases). The V gene's germline CDR1 is SGHAT and CDR2 FQNNGV. V gave up 1 base and J gave up 6 bases, with 10 bases separating them. The CDR3 contains 14 residues. CDR3 loop: CASSLGGQGQPQHF. Here the CDR3 DNA reads TGTGCCAGCAGCTTAGGGGGGCAGGGTCAGCCCCAGCATTTT.

This clone has more than one count but fewer than ten. The gene calls are TRBV2 and TRBJ2-7, with TRBD2 identical over 8 bases. CDR1 is SNHLY, CDR2 FYNNEI, per germline. This CDR3 spans 18 amino acids. V dropped 5 bases and J dropped 2; count of bases not matched to a gene: 17. CDR3 nucleotide sequence: TGTGCCAGCAGTCCTCGCAGCGGGAGTGTCGTGCAAACCTACGAGCAGTACTTC. It yields the protein CASSPRSGSVVQTYEQYF.

This chain links TRBV9 with TRBJ2-3; TRBD2 matches 10 bases. The J segment lost 7 bases and the V segment lost 3 bases, leaving 5 bases of the junction unmatched. The CDR3 is 14 amino acids. Germline CDR1 is SGDLS and CDR2 is YYNGEE. This CDR3 is CASSAGLAENTQYF. Written as DNA, the CDR3 is TGTGCCAGCAGCGCTGGACTAGCGGAAAATACGCAGTATTTT.

V gene TRBV18 combines with J gene TRBJ1-1, with D possibly matching TRBD1 (6 bases). Germline loops: CDR1 KGHSH, CDR2 LQKENI. This CDR3 spans 14 amino acids. V lost 3 bases and J lost 1, with 9 bases in between. The CDR3 loop reads CASSPDRRNTEAFF. In DNA form, the CDR3 reads TGTGCCAGCTCACCCGACAGGAGGAACACTGAAGCTTTCTTT. Full variable domain (missing parts from reference TRBV18 and TRBJ1-1): NAGVMQNPRHLVRRRGQEARLRCSPMKGHSHVYWYRQLPEEGLKFMVYLQKENIIDESGMPKERFSAEFPKEGPSILRIQQVVRGDSAAYFCASSPDRRNTEAFFGQGTRLTVV.

This clone was seen a handful of times. V usage is TRBV7-7 and J usage is TRBJ2-5; D might be TRBD1 (6 bases). The germline CDR1 and CDR2 sequences are SSHAT and FNYEAQ (reference sequence). The CDR3 spans 14 residues. Trimming removed 3 bases from V and 4 bases from J, with 12 bases in between. The DNA of the CDR3 is TGTGCCAGCAGCTTTGGACAGCGCTCAGAGACCCAGTACTTC. This sequence encodes CASSFGQRSETQYF.

This sequence joins TRBV7-3 and TRBJ2-1; 13 bases agree with TRBD2. V shed 4 bases and J 7 bases; nucleotides not matched to a gene: 7. Germline V gives CDR1 SGHTA, CDR2 FQGTGA. This CDR3 is 16 amino acids long. The CDR3 sequence: CASSSGAGLAGNEQFF. For the CDR3, the DNA is TGTGCCAGCAGCTCCGGGGCGGGACTAGCGGGGAATGAGCAGTTCTTC.

The chain couples TRBV7-9 to TRBJ2-7; TRBD1 might be the D (6 bases). V was trimmed by 5 bases and J by 2 bases, leaving 19 bases between them. Germline V CDR1 and CDR2: SEHNR, FQNEAQ (reference sequence). The CDR3 has 16 residues. The CDR3 loop reads CASSARRTDLPYEQYF. For the CDR3, the DNA is TGTGCCAGCAGCGCGCGAAGGACAGATCTTCCCTACGAGCAGTACTTC.

V and J are TRBV6-6 and TRBJ2-7; TRBD1 is a possible D gene (6 bases). The CDR3 contains 14 residues. Germline V gene sequence: CDR1 MNHNY, CDR2 SVGAGI (reference sequence). V dropped 7 bases and J dropped 3 bases, with 16 bases sitting between them. DNA for the CDR3: TGTGCCAGCAATAACCGGGACACTCGCTACGAGCAGTACTTC. Its translation: CASNNRDTRYEQYF.

The rearrangement links TRBV4-1 to TRBJ1-2, with D perhaps matching TRBD1 (6 bases). V was pared by 0 bases and J by 2 bases, with 13 bases between. Per germline, CDR1 MGHRA and CDR2 YSYEKL. This CDR3 has 16 residues. The CDR3 loop is CASSQDPGTRNYGYTF. CDR3 DNA sequence: TGCGCCAGCAGCCAAGATCCGGGGACAAGAAACTATGGCTACACCTTC.

The rearrangement links TRBV7-2 to TRBJ2-3, with 8 bases that match TRBD1. Losses at the gene ends were 2 bases for V and 3 bases for J; bases not matched to a gene: 7. CDR1 and CDR2 from the germline V gene are SGHTA and FQGNSA. The CDR3 is 16 amino acids. CDR3 residues: CASSLFRGPGTDTQYF. The CDR3 DNA follows: TGTGCCAGCAGCTTATTCAGGGGGCCGGGGACAGATACGCAGTATTTT.

The V call is TRBV6-1, the J call TRBJ2-2; maybe TRBD1 (5 bases). The germline V gene has CDR1 MNHNS and CDR2 SASEGT. The CDR3 sequence is 15 residues long. V shed 5 bases and J shed 4 bases, with 14 bases lying between them. CDR3 in amino acids: CASSTNGAVTGELFF. CDR3 sequence (DNA): TGTGCCAGCAGTACCAATGGGGCGGTCACCGGGGAGCTGTTTTTT.

The CDR3, as DNA: TGTGCCAGCAGCTTGGGCGGGACCGACAATGAGCAGTTCTTC. Protein sequence: CASSLGGTDNEQFF. The chain links TRBV5-4 to TRBJ2-1, with D perhaps matching TRBD2 (6 bases). The CDR3 runs 14 residues. Per the germline V gene, CDR1 is SGHNT and CDR2 is YYREEE (reference sequence). Trimming pared 0 bases from V and 5 bases from J, leaving 9 bases between.

Only one count was recorded for this clone. The rearrangement uses TRBV5-1 and TRBJ2-7; D not resolved. The ends were cut back, 7 bases at V and 0 bases at J, with 11 bases in the middle. The CDR3 loop spans 13 amino acids. CDR1 is SGHRS and CDR2 is YFSETQ in the germline V gene. The CDR3 bases are TGCGCCAGCTCAACCTCGAGCTCCTACGAGCAGTACTTC. Translating it yields CASSTSSSYEQYF. The full variable domain, rest sourced from reference TRBV5-1 and TRBJ2-7, is KAGVTQTPRYLIKTRGQQVTLSCSPISGHRSVSWYQQTPGQGLQFLFEYFSETQRNKGNFPGRFSGRQFSNSRSEMNVSTLELGDSALYLCASSTSSSYEQYFGPGTRLTVT.

The chain combines TRBV6-1 with TRBJ2-5; 13 positions agree with TRBD2. Trimming removed 4 bases from V and 1 base from J; junction bases left unmatched: 3. Germline CDR1 is MNHNS and CDR2 is SASEGT. This CDR3 has 16 amino acids. The CDR3 here is CASSGTSGRAQETQYF. The CDR3 DNA reads TGTGCCAGCAGTGGAACTAGCGGGAGGGCCCAAGAGACCCAGTACTTC.

The CDR3 protein is CASSNPGQTFFGYTF. The CDR3 DNA follows: TGTGCCAGCTCCAATCCGGGACAGACCTTTTTTGGCTACACCTTC. This chain connects TRBV5-6 to TRBJ1-2; 7 bases agree with TRBD1. V shed 7 bases and J 7 bases; nucleotides not matched to a gene: 16. CDR3 length: 15 residues. Germline V gene sequence: CDR1 SGHDT, CDR2 YYEEEE.